A selection of T cell receptor beta chains follows, all from one sample in a study of shared clonotypes between healthy human individuals. The assay was immunoSEQ multiplex PCR, and TCRdb's table has in-frame clones only and misses some. The sample yields about 1.1 million clones, around three quarters seen once. Material for sequencing was memory CD4+ T cells from PBMCs. These receptors came from a man aged 18-30 years in good health. Some clones in this sample may be carry-over from other donors' samples. Both conserved end residues are part of each CDR3. A D gene is named only where the DNA matches it firmly. Not every row has a clone size; where given, it reads once, few, many or a size class.

j_call	v_call	clone_size	d_call	cdr3_length	cdr3_nt	cdr3_aa
TRBJ2-2	TRBV13	NA	NA	16	TGTGCCAGCAGCTTAGGGTTGGGTTCGATCGCCGGGGAGCTGTTTTTT	CASSLGLGSIAGELFF
TRBJ1-1	TRBV5-1	NA	NA	15	TGCGCCAGCAGCTTGGCGTCAGGGGCCGGGGTAGTAGCTTTCTTT	CASSLASGAGVVAFF
TRBJ2-7	TRBV11-1	NA	TRBD1	15	TGTGCCAGCAGCTTAAATCGGGGACAGACCTACGAGCAGTACTTC	CASSLNRGQTYEQYF
TRBJ2-6	TRBV7-3	many	NA	21	TGTGCCAGCAGCCCAAACCCACTGACCCCGGACAGTTACTCTGGGGCCAACGTCCTGACTTTC	CASSPNPLTPDSYSGANVLTF
TRBJ1-5	TRBV4-1	NA	TRBD1	14	TGCGCCAGCAGCCGGGACAGGGGGTTCGGGGCCCAGCATTTT	CASSRDRGFGAQHF
TRBJ2-7	TRBV28	NA	TRBD2	13	TGTGCCAGCAGTTTGGTGGGGAGGGACGAGCAGTACTTC	CASSLVGRDEQYF
TRBJ2-7	TRBV11-1	NA	NA	15	TGTGCCAGCAGCTTAGAAGGCGGGCGGGTTTACGAGCAGTACTTC	CASSLEGGRVYEQYF
TRBJ2-1	TRBV2	NA	NA	18	TGTGCCAGCAGTTCTAATGACCACGGCCTTAGCTCCTACAATGAGCAGTTCTTC	CASSSNDHGLSSYNEQFF
TRBJ1-2	TRBV4-2	NA	NA	18	TGTGCCAGCAGCCAAGATTTTTCCCGTTTGCCCGGGGGCTATGGCTACACCTTC	CASSQDFSRLPGGYGYTF
TRBJ2-5	TRBV29-1	once	NA	13	TGCAGCGTTGGACGGACTAACCAAGAGACCCAGTACTTC	CSVGRTNQETQYF
TRBJ1-1	TRBV2	NA	TRBD1	15	TGTGCCAGCAGGGAGACAGGGTTGGTGAACACTGAAGCTTTCTTT	CASRETGLVNTEAFF
TRBJ2-1	TRBV7-2	NA	TRBD2	15	TGTGCCAGCAGCTTGACTAGCGGGAGCCTAAATGAGCAGTTCTTC	CASSLTSGSLNEQFF
TRBJ1-1	TRBV2	NA	NA	13	TGTGCCAGCAGTGGTCAGGGGATCACTGAAGCTTTCTTT	CASSGQGITEAFF
TRBJ1-5	TRBV9	NA	NA	14	TGTGCCAGCAGCGTAGGTGTTAGCAATCAGCCCCAGCATTTT	CASSVGVSNQPQHF
TRBJ1-5	TRBV6-5	NA	NA	14	TGTGCCAGCGGCCGCGGACAGATCGGTCAGCCCCAGCATTTT	CASGRGQIGQPQHF
TRBJ2-4	TRBV29-1	few	NA	14	TGCAGCGTTGGTCAGGTGGGAGTGGGAAACATTCAGTACTTC	CSVGQVGVGNIQYF
TRBJ1-3	TRBV2	NA	NA	15	TGTGCCAGCAGTAGCGCAGGGCCCTCTGGAAACACCATATATTTT	CASSSAGPSGNTIYF
TRBJ2-1	TRBV5-1	NA	TRBD2	15	TGCGCCAGCATGCCCGGGACTAGCGGGAGGGTAGAGCAGTTCTTC	CASMPGTSGRVEQFF
TRBJ1-2	TRBV6-5	NA	TRBD1	14	TGTGCCAGCAGTACAGGGGGATCATACTATGGCTACACCTTC	CASSTGGSYYGYTF
TRBJ2-7	TRBV5-4	NA	TRBD2	15	TGTGCCAGCAGCGAGAAGCGGGAAGGCCCCTACGAGCAGTACTTC	CASSEKREGPYEQYF
TRBJ2-1	TRBV11-3	NA	TRBD2	19	TGTGCCAGCAGCTTAGGCGGGAGAGACATCTTACCACCCTACAATGAGCAGTTCTTC	CASSLGGRDILPPYNEQFF
TRBJ2-1	TRBV30	NA	NA	13	TGTGCCTGGGCCCCAGGGGTGAGTTATGAGCAGTTCTTC	CAWAPGVSYEQFF
TRBJ1-2	TRBV5-1	NA	NA	14	TGCGCCAGCAGCTTGACAGGGAGCGACTATGGCTACACCTTC	CASSLTGSDYGYTF
TRBJ1-2	TRBV2	once	TRBD1	13	TGTGCCAGCAGCGGAGGACAGGTCTATGGCTACACCTTC	CASSGGQVYGYTF
TRBJ2-5	TRBV9	NA	TRBD1	16	TGTGCCAGCAGCGTAGGGGGACAGGGGATACAGGAGACCCAGTACTTC	CASSVGGQGIQETQYF
TRBJ1-2	TRBV4-3	NA	TRBD1	17	TGCGCCAGCAGCCAAGAAAGGGGACAGAACATTAACTATGGCTACACCTTC	CASSQERGQNINYGYTF
TRBJ1-2	TRBV6-6	NA	TRBD1	14	TGTGCCAGCAGTTACAGGCAGGGGGCGGATGGCTACACCTTC	CASSYRQGADGYTF
TRBJ1-2	TRBV29-1	NA	NA	10	TGCAGCGCCTGGGTTCGCGGCTACACCTTC	CSAWVRGYTF
TRBJ2-3	TRBV28	NA	NA	16	TGTGCCAGCTCCCCTGTCGGAGGACTAACAACAGATACGCAGTATTTT	CASSPVGGLTTDTQYF
TRBJ2-5	TRBV7-2	NA	NA	15	TGTGCCAGCAGCTTAGGCCCGGGGTACCAAGAGACCCAGTACTTC	CASSLGPGYQETQYF
TRBJ2-2	TRBV29-1	NA	TRBD1	15	TGCAGCGTTGTCGGGGCAGGGGGTAACACCGGGGAGCTGTTTTTT	CSVVGAGGNTGELFF
TRBJ1-1	TRBV4-1	NA	NA	18	TGCGCCAGCAGCCATGCAAGAGTCGGACAGAGGGGTGTCACTGAAGCTTTCTTT	CASSHARVGQRGVTEAFF
TRBJ2-3	TRBV6-5	once	NA	13	TGTGCCAGCAGCGACCCAGGCACAGATACGCAGTATTTT	CASSDPGTDTQYF
TRBJ2-1	TRBV30	few	NA	13	TGTGCCTGGAGGCCCACCCTTTACAATGAGCAGTTCTTC	CAWRPTLYNEQFF
TRBJ2-3	TRBV2	few	TRBD1	15	TGTGCCAGCAGTTACAGGGGCCCCTTCACAGATACGCAGTATTTT	CASSYRGPFTDTQYF
TRBJ1-5	TRBV7-8	few	TRBD1	15	TGTGCCAGCAGCTTAGACAGGGGTCTGTATCAGCCCCAGCATTTT	CASSLDRGLYQPQHF
TRBJ1-1	TRBV28	NA	TRBD1	15	TGTGCCAGCAGTCATGGGACAGGGGCGAACACTGAAGCTTTCTTT	CASSHGTGANTEAFF
TRBJ2-2	TRBV12-5	NA	NA	16	TGTGCTAGTGGTTTGGTACATGGGGGTTTGTCCGGGGAGCTGTTTTTT	CASGLVHGGLSGELFF
TRBJ1-1	TRBV7-8	NA	NA	16	TGTGCCAGCAGCTTCGACCGGCAACAGGTCGTCACTGAAGCTTTCTTT	CASSFDRQQVVTEAFF
TRBJ2-3	TRBV27	NA	TRBD1	15	TGTGCCAGCAGTCCCAGACAGGGTGGGGAAAATACGCAGTATTTT	CASSPRQGGENTQYF
TRBJ2-7	TRBV7-8	NA	NA	15	TGTGCCAGCAGGGGTGTGAGGTACAACACGTACGAGCAGTACTTC	CASRGVRYNTYEQYF
TRBJ2-1	TRBV27	NA	TRBD2	15	TGTGCCAGCAGTTTCAGGAGCGGGAGGGCTGGGGAGCAGTTCTTC	CASSFRSGRAGEQFF
TRBJ2-7	TRBV6-5	NA	NA	14	TGTGCCAGCAGTTACGAATGGAGGATAGGCGAGCAGTACTTC	CASSYEWRIGEQYF
TRBJ2-3	TRBV5-4	NA	NA	16	TGTGCCAGCAGCCTGCTGGGCAGTAGACCATCAGATACGCAGTATTTT	CASSLLGSRPSDTQYF
TRBJ2-5	TRBV9	NA	NA	12	TGTGCCAGCAGCGCTCCGTCGGAGACCCAGTACTTC	CASSAPSETQYF
TRBJ2-1	TRBV2	NA	TRBD2	14	TGTGCCAGCAGTCCGACTAGCGGGACTGGTGAGCAGTTCTTC	CASSPTSGTGEQFF
TRBJ2-3	TRBV5-5	once	TRBD1	19	TGTGCCAGCAGCTCAACCGGGACAGGGACCCCGAGGGGCACAGATACGCAGTATTTT	CASSSTGTGTPRGTDTQYF
TRBJ2-1	TRBV10-3	few	NA	18	TGTGCCATCAGTGTTTTAGGGGGAGTAGCGGACCCCTGGAATGAGCAGTTCTTC	CAISVLGGVADPWNEQFF
TRBJ2-1	TRBV7-2	NA	TRBD2	13	TGTGCCAGCAGTCCACTACTAGCGGGTGAGCAGTTCTTC	CASSPLLAGEQFF
TRBJ2-3	TRBV5-1	NA	NA	17	TGCGCCAGCAGCTTGTTCATCCCGAGGGGCTTCACAGATACGCAGTATTTT	CASSLFIPRGFTDTQYF
TRBJ1-3	TRBV18	NA	NA	15	TGTGCCAGCTCCCCCCCTGGACAGTCTGGAAACACCATATATTTT	CASSPPGQSGNTIYF
TRBJ1-1	TRBV9	NA	TRBD1	13	TGTGCCAGCGGGACAGGGGGCAACACTGAAGCTTTCTTT	CASGTGGNTEAFF